The present TCR delta chain was sequenced within a study of Vδ1+ human thymocytes. Alphabeta T cells were depleted, then CD3+ Vdelta1+ Vdelta2- thymocytes were FACS-sorted. Between the trimmed V and J ends, which lost 4 bases and 0 bases, there was a span of 21 bases. This CDR3 is 18 amino acids long. Germline V lookup: CDR1 TSWWSYY, CDR2 QGS. As to this clone: What it binds is not known.

Study-wide results and limits: Donors shared many TRG clonotypes but few TRD clonotypes. Highly polyclonal TRG and TRD repertoires with Gaussian CDR3 length distributions appeared in thymus.

Sequences come from RNA converted to cDNA by reverse transcription. The CDR3 regions were amplified by multiplex PCR from V-gene primers to a constant-region primer. TCRdb re-called clones from the multiplex PCR reads using CATT. Here the sample spans 50,000 to 60,000 delta-chain clones, roughly 16% being singletons. Sample: Vdelta1+ gamma-delta thymocytes from the thymus. Documented subset: FACS-sorted CD3+ TCRalphabeta- TCRVdelta1+ TCRVdelta2- thymocytes. The V call is TRDV1, the J call TRDJ1, with a tentative D call TRDD3 (6 bases). This TCR was recovered from a girl under three years old who had congenital heart surgery. The CDR3 DNA sequence: TGTGCTCTTGGGGTTCCCGGCGGGGGACGCGGGGACACCGATAAACTCATCTTT. The encoded protein is CALGVPGGGRGDTDKLIF.